What follows are 20 T cell receptor beta chains derived from one specimen sequenced in a study of T cells in Graves' hyperthyroidism and ophthalmopathy. Amplification of TCR beta CDR3 regions was performed using RNA transcripts as template. In the first-round RT-PCR of the TCR CDR3, the HTBI primer set was used. TCRdb re-called the multiplex PCR reads with MiXCR, one entry per CDR3 protein. The table lists a few hundred thousand distinct CDR3 sequences, about 43% of them singletons. Sequenced material: peripheral blood or thyroid tissue (not recorded which). Every receptor here comes from a young woman with Graves' hyperthyroidism.

To note about this clonotype: This could be a read error, since a much larger clone is one nucleotide away. The chain employs TRBV6-4 and TRBJ2-7, with D possibly being TRBD2 (5 bases). The CDR3 consists of 10 residues. Germline V lookup: CDR1 MRHNA, CDR2 SNTAGT. In DNA, the CDR3 is TGTGCCAGCAGGGACTGCGAGCAGTACTTC. Residues: CASRDCEQYF.

This clonotype was recorded many times. This sequence joins TRBV20-1 and TRBJ2-2; 15 positions agree with TRBD2. CDR1 and CDR2 (germline): DFQATT, SNEGSKA (reference sequence). J lost 2 bases, V lost 5 bases, and 6 bases had no gene match. There are 17 residues in the CDR3. CDR3: CSAVPGLAGGNTGELFF. The CDR3 coding sequence is TGCAGTGCTGTGCCGGGACTAGCGGGAGGAAACACCGGGGAGCTGTTTTTT.

The chain uses TRBV7-2 and TRBJ1-5, with TRBD1 identical over 7 bases. The trim removed 6 bases at V and 6 bases at J, leaving 5 bases unmatched. The CDR3 has 13 residues. The germline gives CDR1 SGHTA, CDR2 FQGNSA. CDR3 bases: TGTGCCAGCAGTGACAGGGTTAGTCAGCCCCAGCATTTT. This gives the protein CASSDRVSQPQHF.

In its sample, this clonotype was seen a few times. A much larger clone differs by one base, so this may be a read error. The chain couples TRBV7-9 to TRBJ1-2; no definite D call. V was clipped by 4 bases and J by 4 bases, with 16 bases between them. The CDR3 covers 15 residues. Per the germline V gene, CDR1 is SEHNR and CDR2 is FQNEAQ (reference sequence). CDR3 coding DNA: TGTGCCAGCAGCTCAGCAGCCCCAGGAATCTATGGCTACACCTTC. Protein sequence: CASSSAAPGIYGYTF.

The chain combines TRBV29-1 with TRBJ2-7; TRBD2 aligns across 12 bases. Germline CDR1 and CDR2: SQVTM and ANQGSEA. The CDR3 is 14 amino acids. Germline trimming cut 8 bases from V and 4 bases from J; bases unmatched to any gene: 9. The CDR3 loop reads CSSRTSGILYEQYF. CDR3 coding DNA: TGCAGCTCGCGGACTAGCGGGATTTTGTACGAGCAGTACTTC.

The genes are TRBV4-3 and TRBJ2-6; no clear D gene. V lost 3 bases and J 4 bases, leaving 7 bases between the germline ends. The CDR3 has 14 residues. CDR1 and CDR2 from the germline V gene are LGHNA and YSLEER. The CDR3 bases are TGCGCCAGCAGCCAGGGTGTGGGGGCCAACGTCCTGACTTTC. It specifies CASSQGVGANVLTF.

This sequence joins TRBV24-1 and TRBJ1-2, with D possibly matching TRBD1 (5 bases). V was clipped by 1 base and J by 3 bases, with 14 bases between them. The germline CDR1 and CDR2 sequences are KGHDR and SFDVKD. The CDR3 sequence is 16 residues long. CDR3 protein: CATSDFGGEEDYGYTF. CDR3 bases: TGTGCCACCAGTGATTTTGGAGGGGAGGAGGACTATGGCTACACCTTC.

This clonotype was observed a few times. The chain is built from TRBV6-2 or TRBV6-3 and TRBJ2-7; D gene uncertain. CDR3 size: 13 residues. Germline V gives CDR1 MNHEY, CDR2 SVGEGT. V lost 7 bases and J 8 bases, leaving 18 bases between the germline ends. CDR3 amino acids: CASTLGPPSKQYF. CDR3 DNA sequence: TGTGCCAGCACCCTCGGGCCTCCTTCGAAGCAGTACTTC.

This chain uses TRBV7-6 with TRBJ2-2; D may be TRBD1 (6 bases). In germline, CDR1 is SGHVS, CDR2 FNYEAQ. The CDR3 is 15 residues long. V was clipped by 0 bases and J by 7 bases, with 12 bases between them. CDR3 nucleotide sequence: TGTGCCAGCAGCTTAGCGACCAGGGGTATCGGGGAGCTGTTTTTT. This translates into CASSLATRGIGELFF.

This sequence joins TRBV29-1 and TRBJ1-5; D gene unclear. The V gene lost 3 bases and the J gene lost 7 bases, with 10 bases spanning the gap. The length of the CDR3 is 12 residues. Germline V gene lookup returns CDR1 SQVTM and CDR2 ANQGSEA. The CDR3 DNA sequence: TGCAGCGTTGACCCGGGGAAACAGCCCCAGCATTTT. As protein: CSVDPGKQPQHF.

This clonotype has just a few counts. The rearrangement joins TRBV30 to TRBJ2-7; a possible D gene is TRBD1 (6 bases). Looked up from germline, CDR1 is GTSNPN and CDR2 is SVGIG (reference sequence). The V end lost 2 bases, the J end lost 2 bases, and 13 bases lay between the germline ends. This CDR3 comprises 14 residues. The CDR3 region is CAWSWGQETYEQYF. In nucleotides, the CDR3 is TGTGCCTGGAGTTGGGGGCAGGAAACCTACGAGCAGTACTTC. Supplemented by reference TRBV30 and TRBJ2-7, the full variable domain reads SQTIHQWPATLVQPVGSPLSLECTVEGTSNPNLYWYRQAAGRGLQLLFYSVGIGQISSEVPQNLSASRPQDRQFILSSKKLLLSDSGFYLCAWSWGQETYEQYFGPGTRLTVT.

This clonotype has just a few counts. The chain couples TRBV7-2 to TRBJ2-3; 11 bases line up with TRBD2. V trimming: 4 bases; J trimming: 4 bases; junction bases outside the gene matches: 4. This CDR3 contains 15 residues. The germline gives CDR1 SGHTA, CDR2 FQGNSA. The CDR3 sequence: CASSSIAGGPDTQYF. The CDR3 bases are TGTGCCAGCAGCTCAATAGCGGGAGGGCCAGATACGCAGTATTTT.

This clonotype was observed a few times. The V call is TRBV6-6, the J call TRBJ1-1; D is unclear. Between the trimmed V and J ends, which lost 5 bases and 4 bases, there was a span of 14 bases. The CDR3 runs to 14 residues. Germline V gene sequence: CDR1 MNHNY, CDR2 SVGAGI (reference sequence). The CDR3 reads CASSEDLGVTEAFF. The DNA of the CDR3 is TGTGCCAGCAGTGAAGATCTGGGCGTCACTGAAGCTTTCTTT.

This clonotype turned up a few times. The V gene is TRBV27, the J gene TRBJ1-6, with D possibly being TRBD1 (6 bases). The CDR3 is 18 residues long. V was clipped by 3 bases and J by 0 bases, with 15 bases between them. The V gene's germline CDR1 is MNHEY and CDR2 SMNVEV (reference sequence). CDR3 in DNA: TGTGCCAGCAGTTTTAGGGGGACCGCCCTCTCCTATAATTCACCCCTCCACTTT. Its protein product is CASSFRGTALSYNSPLHF.

The rearrangement uses TRBV2 and TRBJ2-5; 12 bases are a match to TRBD2. Per germline, CDR1 SNHLY and CDR2 FYNNEI. V shed 6 bases and J 2 bases; nucleotides not matched to a gene: 4. The CDR3 totals 15 residues. CDR3 DNA: TGTGCCAGCAGGGGGGGACTAGCGGGTCAAGAGACCCAGTACTTC. It specifies CASRGGLAGQETQYF.

Regarding this clonotype: A single base separates this from a much larger clone, so it may be a read error. The chain has TRBV12-3 or TRBV12-4 and TRBJ2-7, with 9 bases matching TRBD1. J was trimmed by 3 bases and V by 7 bases; bases with no gene match: 4. This CDR3 has 13 amino acids. CDR3 sequence reads: CASTKTGGYEQYF. As DNA, the CDR3 is TGTGCCAGCACCAAGACAGGGGGCTACGAGCAGTACTTC.

This clonotype was counted ten times or more. The chain couples TRBV2 to TRBJ2-4; TRBD2 matches at 10 bases. The ends lost 5 bases at V and 15 bases at J; junction bases unmatched: 16. Looked up from germline, CDR1 is SNHLY and CDR2 is FYNNEI. CDR3 length: 15 amino acids. CDR3 sequence: CASSSGLAEVTMGYF. The CDR3 coding sequence is TGTGCCAGCAGTTCTGGACTAGCGGAGGTCACCATGGGGTACTTC.

V gene TRBV29-1 combines with J gene TRBJ1-2; 12 nucleotides align to TRBD1. Per germline, CDR1 SQVTM and CDR2 ANQGSEA. This CDR3 is built from 14 residues. V dropped 4 bases and J dropped 7; count of bases not matched to a gene: 7. CDR3 loop: CSVVPGQGAVGYTF. The CDR3 coding sequence is TGCAGCGTTGTCCCGGGACAGGGGGCTGTTGGCTACACCTTC.

The V gene is TRBV10-3, the J gene TRBJ1-2; D remains unclear. The CDR3 spans 12 residues. V was shortened by 0 bases and J by 5 bases, with 4 bases between the two germline ends. The germline gives CDR1 ENHRY, CDR2 SYGVKD. The CDR3 sequence: CAISESAYGYTF. The CDR3 DNA reads as TGTGCCATCAGTGAGTCTGCATATGGCTACACCTTC.

The chain employs TRBV6-5 and TRBJ2-7; 7 bases fit TRBD1. The V gene end was trimmed by 5 bases and the J gene end by 7 bases; junction bases not matched to a gene: 17. The CDR3 totals 16 residues. Germline V gene lookup returns CDR1 MNHEY and CDR2 SVGAGI. CDR3 sequence reads: CASSEGQGDGSGEQYF. CDR3 bases: TGTGCCAGCAGTGAAGGGCAGGGGGATGGGTCCGGGGAGCAGTACTTC.